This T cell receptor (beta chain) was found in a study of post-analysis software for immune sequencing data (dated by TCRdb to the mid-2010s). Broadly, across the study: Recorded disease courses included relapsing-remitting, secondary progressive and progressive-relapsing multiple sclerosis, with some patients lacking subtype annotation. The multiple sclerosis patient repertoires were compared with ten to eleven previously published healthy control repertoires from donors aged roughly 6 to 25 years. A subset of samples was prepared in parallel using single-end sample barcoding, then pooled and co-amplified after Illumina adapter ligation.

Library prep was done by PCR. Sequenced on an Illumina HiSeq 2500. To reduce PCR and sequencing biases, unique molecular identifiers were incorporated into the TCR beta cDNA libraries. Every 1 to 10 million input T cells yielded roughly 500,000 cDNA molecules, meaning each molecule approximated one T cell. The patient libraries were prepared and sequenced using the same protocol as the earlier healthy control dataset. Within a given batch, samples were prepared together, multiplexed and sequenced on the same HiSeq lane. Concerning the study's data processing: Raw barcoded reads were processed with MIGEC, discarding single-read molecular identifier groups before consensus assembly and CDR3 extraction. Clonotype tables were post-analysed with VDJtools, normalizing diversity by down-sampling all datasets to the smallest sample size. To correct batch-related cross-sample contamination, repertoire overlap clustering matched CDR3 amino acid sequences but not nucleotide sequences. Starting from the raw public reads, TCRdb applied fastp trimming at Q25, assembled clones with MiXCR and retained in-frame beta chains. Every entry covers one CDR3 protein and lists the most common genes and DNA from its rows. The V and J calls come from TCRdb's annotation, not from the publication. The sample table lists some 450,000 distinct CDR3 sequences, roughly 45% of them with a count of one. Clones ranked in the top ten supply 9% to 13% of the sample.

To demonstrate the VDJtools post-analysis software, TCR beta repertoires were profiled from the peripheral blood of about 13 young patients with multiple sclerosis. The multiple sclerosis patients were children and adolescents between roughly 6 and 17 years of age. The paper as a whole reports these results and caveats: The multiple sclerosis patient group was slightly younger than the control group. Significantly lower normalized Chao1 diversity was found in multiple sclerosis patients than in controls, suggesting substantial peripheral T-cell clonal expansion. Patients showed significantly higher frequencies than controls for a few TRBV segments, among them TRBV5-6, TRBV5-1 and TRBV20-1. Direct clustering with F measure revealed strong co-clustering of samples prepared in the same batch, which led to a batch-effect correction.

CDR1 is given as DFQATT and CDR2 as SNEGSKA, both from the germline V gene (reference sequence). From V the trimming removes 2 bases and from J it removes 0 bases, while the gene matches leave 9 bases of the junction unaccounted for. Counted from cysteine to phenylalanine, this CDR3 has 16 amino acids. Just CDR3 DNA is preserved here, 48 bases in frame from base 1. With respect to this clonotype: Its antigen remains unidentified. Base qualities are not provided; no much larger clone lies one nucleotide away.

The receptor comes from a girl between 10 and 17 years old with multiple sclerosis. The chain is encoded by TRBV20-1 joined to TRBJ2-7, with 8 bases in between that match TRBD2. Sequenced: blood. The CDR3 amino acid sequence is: CSARRGLATSSYEQYF. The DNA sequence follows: TGCAGTGCTAGAAGAGGACTAGCTACAAGCTCCTACGAGCAGTACTTC.